The source of this TCR beta chain is a study of PD-1 blockade in classical Hodgkin lymphoma. Overall study findings and caveats: Relapsed/refractory patients reportedly had the lowest baseline TCR diversity, below newly diagnosed patients, who were below healthy donors. Diversity in CD4+ TCRs, unlike that measured in CD8+ TCRs, had risen significantly by C4D1.

Sequencing was performed with immunoSEQ multiplex PCR; in TCRdb, only in-frame clones are kept and a portion is missing. This sample has more than 90,000 clones, with roughly 78% found just once. This sample's time point: cycle 4 day 1 (C4D1), after around six weeks of nivolumab. Each and every patient relapsed after autologous stem cell transplantation, and patients got differing brentuximab vedotin exposure. Comment on this clone: The target antigen is unknown.

The germline gives CDR1 SGHRS, CDR2 YFSETQ. V lost 0 bases, J lost 5 bases, and 8 bases lay in between. The CDR3 runs 14 residues. The source material was peripheral blood mononuclear cells (PBMCs), sampled before the fourth cycle of nivolumab. This sequence originates from a human donor with classical Hodgkin lymphoma. This chain uses TRBV5-1 with TRBJ2-2; D unclear. CDR3 sequence: CASSLDGVTGELFF. CDR3 in DNA: TGCGCCAGCAGCTTGGATGGGGTTACCGGGGAGCTGTTTTTT.